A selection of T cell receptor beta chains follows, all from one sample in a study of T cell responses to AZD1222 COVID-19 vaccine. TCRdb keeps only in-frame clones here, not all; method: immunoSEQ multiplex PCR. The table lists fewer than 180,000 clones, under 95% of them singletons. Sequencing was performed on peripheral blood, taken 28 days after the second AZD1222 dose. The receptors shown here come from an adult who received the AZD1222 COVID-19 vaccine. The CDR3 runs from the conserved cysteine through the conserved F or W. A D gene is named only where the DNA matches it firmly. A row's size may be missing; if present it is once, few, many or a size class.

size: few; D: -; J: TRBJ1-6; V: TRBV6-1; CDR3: CASSEALESASPLHF; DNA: TGTGCCAGCAGTGAAGCGCTCGAGTCCGCTTCACCCCTCCACTTT
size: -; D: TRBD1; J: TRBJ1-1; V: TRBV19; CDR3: CASSVHTGTENTEAFF; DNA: TGTGCCAGTAGTGTCCATACCGGGACAGAGAACACTGAAGCTTTCTTT
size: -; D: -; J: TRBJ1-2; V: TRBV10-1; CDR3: CASSDRNYGYTF; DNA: TGCGCCAGCAGTGACCGGAACTATGGCTACACCTTC
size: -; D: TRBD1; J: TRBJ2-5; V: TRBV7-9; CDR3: CASSRGQQETQYF; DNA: TGTGCCAGCAGCCGGGGACAGCAAGAGACCCAGTACTTC
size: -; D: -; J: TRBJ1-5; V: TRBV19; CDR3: CASSVTGFTRSNQPQHF; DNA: TGTGCCAGTAGTGTTACAGGGTTTACTAGGAGCAATCAGCCCCAGCATTTT
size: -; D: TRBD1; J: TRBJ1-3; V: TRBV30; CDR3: CAWSGYRGPSSGNTIYF; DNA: TGTGCCTGGAGTGGATACAGGGGCCCTAGCTCTGGAAACACCATATATTTT
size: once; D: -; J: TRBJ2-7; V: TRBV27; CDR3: CASSPWTEPYEQYF; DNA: TGTGCCAGCAGTCCGTGGACAGAACCCTACGAGCAGTACTTC
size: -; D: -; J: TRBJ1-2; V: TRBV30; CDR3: CAWSVTLFGYTF; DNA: TGTGCCTGGAGCGTAACCTTATTTGGCTACACCTTC
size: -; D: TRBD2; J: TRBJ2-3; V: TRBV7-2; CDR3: CASRDLAGGPTDTQYF; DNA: TGTGCCAGCAGGGACCTAGCGGGAGGGCCCACAGATACGCAGTATTTT
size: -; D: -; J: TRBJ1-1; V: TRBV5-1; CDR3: CASSFWAVRSGANTEAFF; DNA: TGCGCCAGCAGCTTCTGGGCAGTACGGTCTGGGGCAAACACTGAAGCTTTCTTT
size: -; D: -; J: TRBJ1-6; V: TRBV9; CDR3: CASSETGNNSPLHF; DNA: TGTGCCAGCAGCGAAACAGGGAATAATTCACCCCTCCACTTT
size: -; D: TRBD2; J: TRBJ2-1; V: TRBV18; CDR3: CASSPSLAGVGGKNEQFF; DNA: TGTGCCAGCTCACCAAGCCTAGCGGGAGTCGGGGGGAAGAATGAGCAGTTCTTC
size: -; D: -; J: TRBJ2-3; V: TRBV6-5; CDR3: CASSPPGWNTQYF; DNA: TGTGCCAGCAGCCCCCCGGGGTGGAATACGCAGTATTTT
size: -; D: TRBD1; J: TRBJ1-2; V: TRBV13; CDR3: CASSLGQGLYGYTF; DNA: TGTGCCAGCAGCCTGGGACAGGGCCTTTATGGCTACACCTTC
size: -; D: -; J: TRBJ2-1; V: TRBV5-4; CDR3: CASSLVGGSRTYNEQFF; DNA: TGTGCCAGCAGCTTGGTTGGGGGGAGCCGAACCTACAATGAGCAGTTCTTC
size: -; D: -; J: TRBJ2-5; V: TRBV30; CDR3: CAWSGPTTPATQYF; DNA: TGTGCCTGGAGTGGGCCCACTACCCCGGCGACCCAGTACTTC
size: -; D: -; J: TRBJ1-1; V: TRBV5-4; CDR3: CASSHGSGTTEAFF; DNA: TGTGCCAGCAGCCACGGGTCCGGAACCACTGAAGCTTTCTTT
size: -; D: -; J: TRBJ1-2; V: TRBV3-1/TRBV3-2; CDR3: CASSQTRRSRLWGYTF; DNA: TGTGCCAGCAGCCAGACACGGCGGAGCCGCCTTTGGGGCTACACCTTC
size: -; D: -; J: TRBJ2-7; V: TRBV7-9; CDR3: CASSFVDRPYEQYF; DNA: TGTGCCAGCAGCTTTGTAGACAGACCCTACGAGCAGTACTTC
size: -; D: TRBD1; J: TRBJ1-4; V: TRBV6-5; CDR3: CASSLQGLAEKLFF; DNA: TGTGCCAGCAGCCTACAGGGGCTGGCGGAAAAACTGTTTTTT
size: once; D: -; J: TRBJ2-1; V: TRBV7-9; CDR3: CASSRSGGEQFF; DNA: TGTGCCAGCAGCCGAAGCGGAGGTGAGCAGTTCTTC
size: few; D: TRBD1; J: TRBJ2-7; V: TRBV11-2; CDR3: CASSPGTGGLHF; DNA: TGTGCCAGCAGCCCGGGGACAGGGGGTCTGCACTTC
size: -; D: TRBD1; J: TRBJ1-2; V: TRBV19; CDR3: CASASGTAYGYTF; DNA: TGTGCCAGTGCCTCAGGGACAGCCTATGGCTACACCTTC
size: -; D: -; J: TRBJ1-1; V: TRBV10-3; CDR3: CAIGFLGQGNTEAFF; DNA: TGTGCCATCGGTTTCCTAGGTCAGGGAAACACTGAAGCTTTCTTT
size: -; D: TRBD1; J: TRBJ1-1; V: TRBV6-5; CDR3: CASSSTTGVPEAFF; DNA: TGTGCCAGCAGCTCGACCACAGGGGTCCCTGAAGCTTTCTTT
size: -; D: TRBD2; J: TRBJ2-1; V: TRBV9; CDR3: CASSVTAGGTYNEQFF; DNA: TGTGCCAGCAGCGTAACAGCGGGAGGGACCTACAATGAGCAGTTCTTC
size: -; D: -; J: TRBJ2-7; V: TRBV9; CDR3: CASSPGPSVEQYF; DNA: TGTGCCAGCAGCCCCGGACCCAGCGTCGAGCAGTACTTC
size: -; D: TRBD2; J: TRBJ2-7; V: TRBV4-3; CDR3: CASSQGTSGHYEQYF; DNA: TGCGCCAGCAGCCAAGGGACTAGCGGACACTACGAGCAGTACTTC
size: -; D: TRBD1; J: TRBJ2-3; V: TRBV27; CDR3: CASSSGRGIGDTQYF; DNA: TGTGCCAGCAGTTCGGGCAGGGGGATCGGGGATACGCAGTATTTT
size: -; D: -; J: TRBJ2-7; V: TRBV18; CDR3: CASSRERDEQYF; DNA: TGTGCCAGCTCACGAGAACGCGACGAGCAGTACTTC
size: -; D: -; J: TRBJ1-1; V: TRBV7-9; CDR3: CASSLTGVRTEAFF; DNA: TGTGCCAGCAGCTTAACGGGGGTGAGGACTGAAGCTTTCTTT
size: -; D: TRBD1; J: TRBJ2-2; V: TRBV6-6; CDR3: CASTRRGGETGELFF; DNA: TGTGCCAGCACGAGGCGAGGGGGCGAGACCGGGGAGCTGTTTTTT
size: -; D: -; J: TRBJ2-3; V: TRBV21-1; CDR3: CASSKVGDWGQTDTQYF; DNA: TGTGCCAGCAGCAAAGTCGGGGATTGGGGCCAGACAGATACGCAGTATTTT
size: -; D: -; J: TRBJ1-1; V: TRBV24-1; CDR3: CATSDGVPGTEAFF; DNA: TGTGCCACCAGTGATGGGGTCCCTGGGACTGAAGCTTTCTTT
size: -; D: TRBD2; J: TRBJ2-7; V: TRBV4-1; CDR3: CASSQERREAYEQYF; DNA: TGCGCCAGCAGCCAAGAGAGGCGGGAGGCCTACGAGCAGTACTTC
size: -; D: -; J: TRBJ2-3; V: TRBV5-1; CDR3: CASSRDGAPQYF; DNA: TGCGCCAGCAGTCGAGACGGTGCCCCGCAGTATTTT